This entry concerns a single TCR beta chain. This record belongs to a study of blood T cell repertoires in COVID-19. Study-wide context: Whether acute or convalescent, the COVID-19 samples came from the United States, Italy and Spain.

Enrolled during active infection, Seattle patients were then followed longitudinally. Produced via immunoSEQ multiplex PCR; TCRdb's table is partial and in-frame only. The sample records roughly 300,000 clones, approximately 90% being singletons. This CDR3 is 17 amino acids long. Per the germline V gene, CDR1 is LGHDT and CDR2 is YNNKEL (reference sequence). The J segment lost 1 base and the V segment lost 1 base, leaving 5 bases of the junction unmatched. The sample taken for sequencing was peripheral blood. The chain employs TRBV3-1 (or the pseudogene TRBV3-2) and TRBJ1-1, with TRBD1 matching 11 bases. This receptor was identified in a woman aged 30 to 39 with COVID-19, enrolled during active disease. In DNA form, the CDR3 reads TGTGCCAGCAGCCAAGGGACAGGGGGCGCGGGGAACACTGAAGCTTTCTTT. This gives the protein CASSQGTGGAGNTEAFF.